This TCR beta chain stems from a study of breast tumors, draining lymph nodes, adjacent tissues. The lymph nodes were axillary draining lymph nodes from breast cancer patients. Each CDR3 protein gets one entry after TCRdb re-called the multiplex PCR reads with MiXCR. The sample has 160,000 or so distinct CDR3 sequences, approximately 30% seen once. For this clonotype: The antigen remains undetermined.

Overall study results and limits: Tumor TCR diversity was below lymph nodes but above nontumor tissue. Tumor T cell lymph node origin was a supported hypothesis, not proven. Most tumor T cells seemingly derive from lymph node, then expand in tumor. Compared with basal-like, luminal-like tumors shared significantly more repertoire with nontumor tissue.

V was pared by 4 bases and J by 9 bases, with 7 bases of the junction left unmatched. The CDR3 extends over 15 amino acids. Germline CDR1 reads SGHVS; CDR2 reads FNYEAQ. This TCR was sampled from a female donor with breast cancer. Some clones in this sample may be carry-over from other donors' samples. The rearrangement uses TRBV7-6 and TRBJ1-6, with 9 positions matching TRBD1. The sequencing sample was made of axillary lymph node tissue. The CDR3 DNA is TGTGCCAGCAGCTCCCCGGGACAGGGCATTTCACCCCTCCACTTT. It codes for CASSSPGQGISPLHF.